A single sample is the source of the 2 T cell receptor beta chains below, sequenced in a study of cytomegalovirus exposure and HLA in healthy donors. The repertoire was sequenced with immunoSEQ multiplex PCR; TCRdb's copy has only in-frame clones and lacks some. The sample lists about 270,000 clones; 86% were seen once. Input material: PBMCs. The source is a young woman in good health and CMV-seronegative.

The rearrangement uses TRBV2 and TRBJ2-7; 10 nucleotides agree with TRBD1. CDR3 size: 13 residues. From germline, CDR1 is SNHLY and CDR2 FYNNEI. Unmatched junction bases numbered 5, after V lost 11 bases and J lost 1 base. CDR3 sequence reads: CAGSGQGSYEQYF. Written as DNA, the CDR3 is TGTGCCGGATCGGGACAGGGGTCCTACGAGCAGTACTTC.

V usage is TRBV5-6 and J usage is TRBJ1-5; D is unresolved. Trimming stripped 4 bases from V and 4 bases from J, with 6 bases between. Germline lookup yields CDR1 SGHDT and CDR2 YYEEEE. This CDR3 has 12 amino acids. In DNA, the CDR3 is TGTGCCAGCAGCGAGCATAATCAGCCCCAGCATTTT. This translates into CASSEHNQPQHF.